This T cell receptor (beta chain) is from a study of control samples from healthy donors and cancer patients. Some clones are missing from TCRdb's copy, which holds only in-frame ones; the method was immunoSEQ multiplex PCR. The sample contains about 80,000 clones, roughly 89% of which appear only once. The CDR3 is 15 amino acids. V shed 0 bases, J shed 4 bases, and the junction held 5 bases outside the gene matches. Germline-derived CDR1 and CDR2 are SGHDT and YYEEEE. The gene calls are TRBV5-6 and TRBJ1-2, with TRBD1 matching over 8 bases. Sequenced sample: blood. The sequence was obtained from a middle-aged man in good health. DNA of the CDR3: TGTGCCAGCAGCTTGGCCAGGGGGCTGGCCTATGGCTACACCTTC. It codes for CASSLARGLAYGYTF.